This T cell receptor beta chain appears in the sequencing data of a study of control samples from healthy donors and cancer patients. Germline lookup yields CDR1 SNHLY and CDR2 FYNNEI. Germline trimming cut 6 bases from V and 2 bases from J; bases unmatched to any gene: 2. The CDR3 has 15 residues. About this clone: Additional DNA sequences in this sample encode the identical CDR3.

TCRdb keeps only in-frame clones here, not all; method: immunoSEQ multiplex PCR. The data contain 71,000 or so clones, roughly 89% of them singletons. The chain is built from TRBV2 and TRBJ2-5; 14 nucleotides align to TRBD2. The TCR was taken from a man aged 55 to 69 with lung cancer. Sample: PBMCs. CDR3 in amino acids: CASRGTSGGQETQYF. The CDR3 nucleotides read TGTGCCAGCAGGGGGACTAGCGGGGGACAAGAGACCCAGTACTTC. The entire variable domain, with the rest obtained from reference TRBV2 and TRBJ2-5, is as follows: EPEVTQTPSHQVTQMGQEVILRCVPISNHLYFYWYRQILGQKVEFLVSFYNNEISEKSEIFDDQFSVERPDGSNFTLKIRSTKLEDSAMYFCASRGTSGGQETQYFGPGTRLLVL.